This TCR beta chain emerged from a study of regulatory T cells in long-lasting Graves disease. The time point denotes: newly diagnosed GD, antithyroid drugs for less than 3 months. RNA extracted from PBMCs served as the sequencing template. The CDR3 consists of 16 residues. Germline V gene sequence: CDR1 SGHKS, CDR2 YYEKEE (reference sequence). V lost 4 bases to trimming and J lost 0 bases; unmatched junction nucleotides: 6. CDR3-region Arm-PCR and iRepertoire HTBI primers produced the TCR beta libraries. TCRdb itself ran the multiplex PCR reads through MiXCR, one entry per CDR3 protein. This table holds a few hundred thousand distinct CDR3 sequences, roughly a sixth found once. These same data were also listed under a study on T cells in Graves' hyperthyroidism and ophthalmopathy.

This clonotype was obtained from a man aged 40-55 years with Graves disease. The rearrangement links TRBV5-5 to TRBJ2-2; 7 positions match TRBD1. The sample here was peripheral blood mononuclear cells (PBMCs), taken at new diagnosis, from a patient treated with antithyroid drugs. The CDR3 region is CASSPVGTANTGELFF. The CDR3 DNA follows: TGTGCCAGCAGCCCGGTTGGGACAGCGAACACCGGGGAGCTGTTTTTT.